This T cell receptor beta chain was documented in a study of cytomegalovirus exposure and HLA in healthy donors. With 60 Vbeta and 13 Jbeta primers, the PCR was carried out. TCRdb's copy holds only in-frame clones and misses some; the assay was immunoSEQ multiplex PCR. The sample yields 95,000 to 150,000 clones, 83% seen once. Study observations and caveats: HLA alleles showed associations with around 15,000 TCR beta sequences in a later analysis, at a 0.05 false discovery rate.

The CDR3 has 14 amino acids. The V gene's germline CDR1 is SGHVS and CDR2 FQNEAQ. Trimming pared 2 bases from V and 6 bases from J, leaving 13 bases between. In its sample, this clone was seen a few times. No antigen is known for it. The receptor comes from a woman aged 40-49 years in good health and CMV-seropositive. The V call is TRBV7-8, the J call TRBJ1-1; no clear D gene. The sequencing sample was made of PBMCs. CDR3 in DNA: TGTGCCAGCAGCTTATACCGGGTCGGCGCTGAAGCTTTCTTT. Its translation: CASSLYRVGAEAFF.